Below are 5 T cell receptor beta chains sequenced from a single sample in a study of cytomegalovirus exposure and HLA in healthy donors (dated by TCRdb to about 2017). Library method: the immunoSEQ multiplex PCR assay. Held by TCRdb, this immuneACCESS table contains in-frame sequences only and omits some clones. Under half of the omission traces to an unresolved V gene where checked; the cause of the rest is unknown. This sample has 200,000 to 250,000 clones in its table, and over 75% of those were observed once. Of the sample, approximately 2% falls within the top ten clones. Sample: PBMCs. All receptors derive from a woman younger than 35 in good health and CMV-seropositive.

This chain uses TRBV5-4 with TRBJ2-7; perhaps TRBD2 as D (6 bases). The CDR3 loop spans 14 amino acids. V dropped 2 bases and J dropped 3 bases, with 12 bases sitting between them. Looked up from germline, CDR1 is SGHNT and CDR2 is YYREEE (reference sequence). The CDR3 DNA follows: TGTGCCAGCAGCTTCGGGGACTCAGACTACGAGCAGTACTTC. Translated, it gives CASSFGDSDYEQYF. Supplemented by reference TRBV5-4 and TRBJ2-7, the full variable domain reads ETGVTQSPTHLIKTRGQQVTLRCSSQSGHNTVSWYQQALGQGPQFIFQYYREEENGRGNFPPRFSGLQFPNYSSELNVNALELDDSALYLCASSFGDSDYEQYFGPGTRLTVT.

J is TRBJ1-1 and V is TRBV5-6; D is unclear. The germline V gene encodes CDR1 SGHDT and CDR2 YYEEEE. This CDR3 region has 12 residues. The V end was cut by 0 bases, the J end by 7 bases, with 7 bases between. The CDR3 reads CASSLVSGEAFF. CDR3 nucleotide sequence: TGTGCCAGCAGCTTGGTGTCCGGTGAAGCTTTCTTT.

In this sample, this clone turned up a few times. The chain recombines TRBV10-3 with TRBJ2-2, with D possibly TRBD1 on 6 matching bases. The germline V gene encodes CDR1 ENHRY and CDR2 SYGVKD. This CDR3 region has 12 residues. With 6 bases removed from V and 8 bases from J, the gap between germline ends came to 10 bases. In DNA form, the CDR3 reads TGTGCCATCAGGGAAGGACAGGGGGAGCTGTTTTTT. Translation: CAIREGQGELFF.

This sequence joins TRBV7-6 and TRBJ2-1; no clear D gene. CDR3 length: 12 amino acids. CDR1 is SGHVS and CDR2 is FNYEAQ in the germline V gene. Between the trimmed V and J ends, which lost 3 bases and 8 bases, there was a span of 8 bases. The CDR3 protein is CASSFRVDEQFF. CDR3 DNA: TGTGCCAGCAGCTTTCGGGTCGATGAGCAGTTCTTC. The whole variable domain, filled in from reference TRBV7-6 and TRBJ2-1, reads GAGVSQSPRYKVTKRGQDVALRCDPISGHVSLYWYRQALGQGPEFLTYFNYEAQQDKSGLPNDRFSAERPEGSISTLTIQRTEQRDSAMYRCASSFRVDEQFFGPGTRLTVL.

The chain couples TRBV6-1 to TRBJ1-2; 9 bases fit TRBD1. With 0 bases clipped from V and 5 bases from J, the junction kept 4 bases outside the gene matches. Germline-derived CDR1 and CDR2 are MNHNS and SASEGT. The CDR3 consists of 15 residues. DNA for the CDR3: TGTGCCAGCAGTGAAGCGACAGGGGGAGGGTATGGCTACACCTTC. Protein product: CASSEATGGGYGYTF.